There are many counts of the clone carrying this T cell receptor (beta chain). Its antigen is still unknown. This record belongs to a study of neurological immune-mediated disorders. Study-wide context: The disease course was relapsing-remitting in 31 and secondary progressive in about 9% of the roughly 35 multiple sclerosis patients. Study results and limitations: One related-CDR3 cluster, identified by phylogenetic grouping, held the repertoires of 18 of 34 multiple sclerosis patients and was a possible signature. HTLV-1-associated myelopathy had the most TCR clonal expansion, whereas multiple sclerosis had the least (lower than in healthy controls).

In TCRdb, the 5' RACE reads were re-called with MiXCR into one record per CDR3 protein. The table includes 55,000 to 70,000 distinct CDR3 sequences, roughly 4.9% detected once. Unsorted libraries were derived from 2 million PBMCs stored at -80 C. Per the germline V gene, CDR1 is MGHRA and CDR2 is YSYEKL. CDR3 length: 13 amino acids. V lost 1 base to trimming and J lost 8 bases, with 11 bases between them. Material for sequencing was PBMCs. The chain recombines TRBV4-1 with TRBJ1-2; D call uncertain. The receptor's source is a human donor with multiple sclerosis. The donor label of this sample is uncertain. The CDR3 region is CASSQGLVTGYTF. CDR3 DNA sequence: TGCGCCAGCAGCCAAGGTCTTGTTACAGGCTACACCTTC.